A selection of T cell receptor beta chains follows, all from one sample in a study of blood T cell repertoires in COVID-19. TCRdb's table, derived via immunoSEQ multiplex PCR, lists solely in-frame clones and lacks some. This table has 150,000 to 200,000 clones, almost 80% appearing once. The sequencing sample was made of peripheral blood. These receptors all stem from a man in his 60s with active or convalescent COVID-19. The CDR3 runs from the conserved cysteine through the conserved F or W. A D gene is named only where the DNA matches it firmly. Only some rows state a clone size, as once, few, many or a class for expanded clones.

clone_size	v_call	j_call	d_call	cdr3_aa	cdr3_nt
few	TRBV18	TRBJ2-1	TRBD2	CASSFTGLAGDNEQFF	TGTGCCAGCTCGTTCACAGGCCTAGCGGGGGACAATGAGCAGTTCTTC
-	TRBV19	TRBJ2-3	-	CASSRRQSFTDTQYF	TGTGCCAGTAGTAGAAGACAGAGCTTCACAGATACGCAGTATTTT
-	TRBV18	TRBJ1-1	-	CASSPLAGTTEAFF	TGTGCCAGCTCACCACTCGCAGGTACCACTGAAGCTTTCTTT
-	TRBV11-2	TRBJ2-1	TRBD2	CASSLIAGGPLNRDEQFF	TGTGCCAGCAGCTTAATTGCGGGAGGGCCATTGAACAGGGATGAGCAGTTCTTC
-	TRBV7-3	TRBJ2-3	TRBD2	CASSLHPGREAATDTQYF	TGTGCCAGCAGCTTACACCCCGGGCGGGAGGCCGCCACAGATACGCAGTATTTT
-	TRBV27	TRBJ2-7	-	CASSLSAGPYEQYF	TGTGCCAGCAGTTTATCGGCAGGGCCCTACGAGCAGTACTTC
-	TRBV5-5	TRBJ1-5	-	CASSLQSGAGGPQHF	TGTGCCAGCAGCTTGCAGTCGGGGGCGGGGGGGCCCCAGCATTTT
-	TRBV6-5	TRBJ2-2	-	CASEGVGELFF	TGTGCCAGCGAGGGGGTCGGGGAGCTGTTTTTT
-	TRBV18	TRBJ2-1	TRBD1	CASPPPGDSHNEQFF	TGTGCCAGCCCCCCCCCAGGGGACAGCCACAATGAGCAGTTCTTC
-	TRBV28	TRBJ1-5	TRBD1	CASRPGQGYKPQHF	TGTGCCAGCAGACCGGGACAGGGTTACAAGCCCCAGCATTTT
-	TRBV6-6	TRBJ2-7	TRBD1	CASCGQGGYEQYF	TGTGCCAGCTGTGGACAGGGAGGCTACGAGCAGTACTTC
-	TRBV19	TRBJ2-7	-	CASSIRSGSTYEQYF	TGTGCCAGTAGTATACGGTCGGGATCCACCTACGAGCAGTACTTC
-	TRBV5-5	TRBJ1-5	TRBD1	CASSWTGGFRQPQHF	TGTGCCAGCAGCTGGACAGGGGGTTTTCGTCAGCCCCAGCATTTT
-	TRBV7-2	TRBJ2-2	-	CASSLRVRVNTGELFF	TGTGCCAGCAGCTTACGTGTCAGGGTGAACACCGGGGAGCTGTTTTTT
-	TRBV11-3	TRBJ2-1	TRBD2	CASSLPGLAGGGEQFF	TGTGCCAGCAGCCTACCGGGACTAGCGGGAGGAGGTGAGCAGTTCTTC
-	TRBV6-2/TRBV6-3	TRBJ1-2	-	CASRHMAGKDQHYGYTF	TGTGCCAGCCGCCATATGGCAGGGAAGGACCAACACTATGGCTACACCTTC
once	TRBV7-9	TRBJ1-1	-	CASSLISAGVGNTEAFF	TGTGCCAGCAGCTTGATTTCGGCAGGTGTCGGGAACACTGAAGCTTTCTTT
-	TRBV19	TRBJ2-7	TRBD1	CASSAQGYEQYF	TGTGCCAGTAGTGCACAGGGGTACGAGCAGTACTTC
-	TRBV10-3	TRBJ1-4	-	CAIRAGSGRGGPIDATNEKLFF	TGTGCCATCAGGGCGGGAAGTGGGAGAGGCGGTCCCATCGATGCAACTAATGAAAAACTGTTTTTT
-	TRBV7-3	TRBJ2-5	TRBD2	CASSLSGTRGETQYF	TGTGCCAGCAGCTTAAGTGGGACTAGGGGCGAGACCCAGTACTTC
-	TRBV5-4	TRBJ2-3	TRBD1	CASSWTGGTDTQYF	TGTGCCAGCAGCTGGACAGGGGGCACAGATACGCAGTATTTT
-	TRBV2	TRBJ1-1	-	CASSALSYGTEAFF	TGTGCCAGCAGTGCCCTTTCGTACGGCACTGAAGCTTTCTTT
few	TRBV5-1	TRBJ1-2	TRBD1	CASSLVPGGDYGYTF	TGCGCCAGCAGCTTAGTACCAGGGGGCGACTATGGCTACACCTTC
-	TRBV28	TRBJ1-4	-	CASQGASTNEKLFF	TGTGCCAGCCAAGGGGCTTCGACTAATGAAAAACTGTTTTTT
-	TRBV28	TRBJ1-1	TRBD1	CASSRPGQANTEAFF	TGTGCCAGCTCCCGCCCGGGACAGGCAAACACTGAAGCTTTCTTT
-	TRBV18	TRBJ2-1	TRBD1	CASSPQGAYNEQFF	TGTGCCAGCTCACCCCAGGGGGCCTACAATGAGCAGTTCTTC
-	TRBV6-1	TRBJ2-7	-	CASSQGWGGSPYEQYF	TGTGCCAGCAGTCAAGGGTGGGGGGGCTCGCCTTACGAGCAGTACTTC
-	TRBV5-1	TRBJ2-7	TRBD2	CASSRTSGSYEQYF	TGCGCCAGCAGCCGGACTAGCGGGAGTTACGAGCAGTACTTC
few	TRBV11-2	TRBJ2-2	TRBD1	CASSSPGTGITGELFF	TGTGCCAGCAGCTCTCCCGGGACAGGGATCACCGGGGAGCTGTTTTTT
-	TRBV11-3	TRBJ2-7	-	CASSTGPWNEQYF	TGTGCCAGCAGCACAGGGCCCTGGAACGAGCAGTACTTC
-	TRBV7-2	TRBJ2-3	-	CASSLLYETGTQYF	TGTGCCAGCAGCTTGTTGTATGAGACTGGTACGCAGTATTTT
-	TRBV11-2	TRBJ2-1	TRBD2	CASSLTTSGGPNEQFF	TGTGCCAGCAGCTTGACAACTAGCGGGGGACCAAATGAGCAGTTCTTC
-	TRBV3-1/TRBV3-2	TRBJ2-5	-	CASSYGGETQYF	TGTGCCAGCAGCTACGGCGGGGAGACCCAGTACTTC
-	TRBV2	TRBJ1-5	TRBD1	CASSGTGGAGNQPQHF	TGTGCCAGCAGTGGGACAGGGGGGGCGGGCAATCAGCCCCAGCATTTT
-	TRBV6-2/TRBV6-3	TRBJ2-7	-	CASSYETEYSYEQYF	TGTGCCAGCAGTTACGAAACAGAGTACTCCTACGAGCAGTACTTC
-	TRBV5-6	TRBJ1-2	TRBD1	CASSTETGAQDYGYTF	TGTGCCAGCAGCACCGAAACAGGGGCCCAGGACTATGGCTACACCTTC
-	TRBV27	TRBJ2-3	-	CASRWSGTASQDTQYF	TGTGCCAGTCGATGGTCGGGGACTGCCAGTCAAGATACGCAGTATTTT
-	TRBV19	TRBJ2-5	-	CATSPTGTETQYF	TGTGCCACCTCACCCACAGGGACGGAGACCCAGTACTTC
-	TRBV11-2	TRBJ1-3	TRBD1	CASSDRVGAGNTIYF	TGTGCCAGCAGCGACAGGGTAGGCGCTGGAAACACCATATATTTT
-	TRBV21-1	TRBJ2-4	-	CASSVGYQRESDGYF	TGTGCCAGCAGCGTAGGTTACCAGCGGGAGAGCGACGGATACTTC
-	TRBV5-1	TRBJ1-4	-	CASSGSGHLREKLFF	TGCGCCAGCAGCGGATCGGGACATCTCCGCGAAAAACTGTTTTTT
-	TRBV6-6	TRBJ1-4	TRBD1	CASSPLGQGEKLFF	TGTGCCAGCAGCCCACTCGGACAGGGTGAAAAACTGTTTTTT
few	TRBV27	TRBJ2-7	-	CASSLSPLYEQYF	TGTGCCAGCAGTTTATCTCCCCTCTACGAGCAGTACTTC
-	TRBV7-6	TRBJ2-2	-	CASSLEDTTGELFF	TGTGCCAGCAGCTTAGAGGACACGACCGGGGAGCTGTTTTTT